This T cell receptor (beta chain) was captured by sequencing in a study of blood T cell repertoires in COVID-19 (dated by TCRdb to about 2020). For the wider study: Samples from collaborators originated in the United States, Italy and Spain and spanned both the acute and convalescent phases of COVID-19. The material from the prospective study consisted of cDNA or gDNA derived from T cells, B-cell-depleted T cells, or PBMCs. Deeply sampled blood TCRbeta repertoires from subjects exposed to, actively infected with, or recovered from COVID-19 were included in the dataset. The repertoires were made available in a free public database intended to serve as a resource for research on the immune response to SARS-CoV-2. Samples came from the ongoing ImmuneRACE study (first 160 participants) plus 1,254 subjects from 6 global collaborators. Sample metadata almost always included a de-identified subject ID, COVID-19 status, age in years and sex. Where HLA class I and class II types were available, the types were taken from metadata supplied by the sample provider, not from assay-based typing. What the research found in general, with its limitations: How much clinical and demographic metadata was included differed by source and by participant, and the metadata was provided uncurated.

According to the germline V gene, CDR1 reads MDHEN and CDR2 reads SYDVKM. Ends trimmed: V by 7 bases, J by 7 bases; bases unmatched to a gene: 7. From its cysteine to its phenylalanine, the CDR3 spans 15 amino acids. This entry keeps only the CDR3 DNA: 45 bases, framed from base 1. The immunoSEQ Assay, a bias-controlled multiplex PCR, was used to amplify TCRbeta CDR3 regions from genomic DNA. Per the authors' processing: The number of nucleated cells in each sample was estimated by amplification of reference gene primers within the assay. Sequence reads were collapsed and filtered to measure the absolute abundance of every unique TCRbeta CDR3 rearrangement. For each sample, productive Simpson clonality was calculated by taking the square root of Simpson's diversity index across productive rearrangements. TCRdb retrieved this table from immuneACCESS and kept in-frame rearrangements only. Not all clones are present; in checked studies, unresolved V genes account for under half, and no reason is known for the remainder. Clone size and the V and J calls come from that table; the DNA yielded D and trimming. Present in this sample are 200,000 or so clones, around 80% of which were seen just once. Over 13% of the sample belongs to the ten largest clones.

Whole blood was collected in K2EDTA tubes by collaborating institutions according to the institutions' own protocols. For TCRbeta analysis, collaborators shipped samples in one of three forms: frozen whole blood, isolated PBMCs, or DNA extracted from either of those sample types. Notes on this clone: This clone's antigen is unknown. Qualities for individual bases were not recorded, and no much larger clone is one base off.

The chain is encoded by TRBV28 joined to TRBJ2-1, with 13 bases matching TRBD2. The sequenced sample was peripheral blood. This receptor was identified in a man aged 25-45 years with active or convalescent COVID-19. The DNA sequence reads TGTGCCAGCACCCCCGGACTAGCGGGAGCGAATGAGCAGTTCTTC. Its amino acids are CASTPGLAGANEQFF.